Listed here is a single T cell receptor (beta chain). As handled by the study authors: From reference gene primer amplification, estimates of nucleated cell counts were derived. Using immunoSEQ multiplex PCR, the repertoire was profiled, and TCRdb retains in-frame clones only, with some absent. Clone size and V and J calls were adopted from that table, with D and trimming inferred from the DNA. This sample has around 59,000 clones, with almost 80% found just once. This entry is derived from a study of blood T cell repertoires in COVID-19. The wider study: The United States, Italy and Spain provided the acute and convalescent COVID-19 samples. Sources were T cells, B-cell-depleted T cells, or PBMCs; the material itself was cDNA or gDNA.

The sample comprised peripheral blood. The origin of this receptor is a man older than 75 with acute or convalescent COVID-19.

CDR3 residues: CASSVGSSGAFF. The CDR3 DNA sequence: TGCGCCAGCAGCGTCGGATCTTCGGGGGCTTTCTTT. This chain links TRBV10-2 with TRBJ1-1, with no clear D. The ends were cut back, 6 bases at V and 11 bases at J, with 16 bases in the middle. The CDR3 is 12 residues long. Germline-derived CDR1 and CDR2 are WSHSY and SAAADI.